Below, 16 T cell receptor beta chains from the same sample are listed, as sequenced in a study of cytotoxic CD8 clonotypes in ibrutinib-treated CLL (dated by TCRdb to about 2021). Libraries were constructed by the immunoSEQ multiplex PCR assay. TCRdb carries this immuneACCESS record with in-frame sequences only. Its versions omit some clonotypes, under half of them owing to an unresolved V gene in the studies checked, with the rest unexplained. The sample table shows under 300,000 clones, and around three quarters are seen once. 15% to 19% of the sample is in the top ten clones. Reading the label with the study, this specimen's time point is: approximately 25 months on ibrutinib. The source was PBMCs, collected after 24 months of ibrutinib treatment. These TCRs come from a human donor with chronic lymphocytic leukemia.

The sample holds one count of this clone. V usage is TRBV7-9 and J usage is TRBJ1-1; D is undetermined. V lost 6 bases and J lost 1, with 12 bases in between. CDR1 is SEHNR, CDR2 FQNEAQ, per germline (reference sequence). This CDR3 is built from 14 residues. CDR3 residues: CASSFLWANTEAFF. CDR3 in DNA: TGTGCCAGCAGTTTCTTGTGGGCGAACACTGAAGCTTTCTTT.

The V gene is TRBV6-5, the J gene TRBJ1-1, with D uncertain. V was cut by 4 bases and J by 0 bases, with 12 bases left in between. The CDR3 consists of 15 residues. CDR1 is MNHEY and CDR2 is SVGAGI in the germline V gene. The CDR3 is CASSSPQTMNTEAFF. CDR3 sequence (DNA): TGTGCCAGCAGTTCCCCTCAGACTATGAACACTGAAGCTTTCTTT.

This chain links TRBV7-9 with TRBJ1-5; weak D call: TRBD1 (6 bases). The CDR3 is 14 residues long. CDR1 is SEHNR, CDR2 FQNEAQ, per germline (reference sequence). Trimming left V 1 base short and J 5 bases short, with 9 bases between. Here the CDR3 reads CASSLGRGDQPQHF. CDR3 nucleotide sequence: TGTGCCAGCAGCTTAGGAAGGGGGGATCAGCCCCAGCATTTT.

The chain employs TRBV27 and TRBJ1-2, with unresolved D. The CDR3 consists of 15 residues. Per the germline V gene, CDR1 is MNHEY and CDR2 is SMNVEV (reference sequence). With 2 bases removed from V and 6 bases from J, the gap between germline ends came to 16 bases. As DNA, the CDR3 is TGTGCCAGCAGTTTAGGACCGACTTTCAGCGATGGCTACACCTTC. Translation gives CASSLGPTFSDGYTF.

This chain joins TRBV11-3 and TRBJ2-1; TRBD2 is a possible D gene (5 bases). Trimming shortened V by 4 bases and J by 3 bases, and 13 bases separated the two germline ends. The length of the CDR3 is 15 residues. In germline, CDR1 is SGHNT, CDR2 YENEEA. The CDR3 region is CASSSIELDYNEQFF. CDR3 bases: TGTGCCAGCAGCTCTATCGAACTAGACTACAATGAGCAGTTCTTC.

Written as DNA, the CDR3 is TGTGCCAGCTCACGGCGCTCTCGCCTTGCAACTAATGAAAAACTGTTTTTT. Amino acids: CASSRRSRLATNEKLFF. This chain links TRBV18 with TRBJ1-4, with unresolved D. CDR3 length: 17 amino acids. Germline CDR1 and CDR2: KGHSH and LQKENI. Trimming took 4 bases from V and 0 from J, leaving 15 bases between them.

This clone was observed a single time. The chain carries TRBV28 and TRBJ2-3; tentative D call: TRBD1 (5 bases). The CDR3 length is 17 residues. Per germline, CDR1 MDHEN and CDR2 SYDVKM. Trimming removed 4 bases from V and 3 bases from J, with 20 bases in between. CDR3 in DNA: TGTGCCAGCAGTTCACCCCGATCAGGGAAAGGGACAGATACGCAGTATTTT. Translation: CASSSPRSGKGTDTQYF.

This chain connects TRBV19 to TRBJ1-5; TRBD1 might be the D (6 bases). The length of the CDR3 is 13 residues. Germline lookup yields CDR1 LNHDA and CDR2 SQIVND (reference sequence). The germline V and J ends were trimmed by 10 bases and 4 bases, with 14 bases remaining between them. As DNA, the CDR3 is TGTGCCACGTCCACAGGGCCAAATCAGCCCCAGCATTTT. Protein sequence: CATSTGPNQPQHF.

A few counts support this clone. The chain joins TRBV28 to TRBJ1-2; 9 bases align to TRBD1. The V gene end was trimmed by 7 bases and the J gene end by 6 bases; junction bases not matched to a gene: 9. The CDR3 has 14 residues. Germline CDR1 reads MDHEN; CDR2 reads SYDVKM. CDR3 sequence reads: CASNSGQGYNGYTF. DNA of the CDR3: TGTGCCAGCAACTCGGGACAGGGCTACAATGGCTACACCTTC.

V is TRBV6-6 and J is TRBJ1-2; a possible D gene is TRBD1 (5 bases). The germline V gene encodes CDR1 MNHNY and CDR2 SVGAGI (reference sequence). V lost 4 bases, J lost 11 bases, and 11 bases lay in between. The CDR3 loop spans 11 amino acids. This CDR3 reads CASSSAGWYTF. The CDR3 bases are TGTGCCAGCAGTTCGGCAGGGTGGTACACCTTC.

The chain couples TRBV4-1 to TRBJ1-4; TRBD1 matches at 7 bases. Per germline, CDR1 MGHRA and CDR2 YSYEKL. Unmatched junction bases numbered 8, after V lost 0 bases and J lost 7 bases. The length of the CDR3 is 16 residues. The CDR3 DNA follows: TGCGCCAGCAGCCAAGAAGGGGGCTACCGGAGTGAAAAACTGTTTTTT. Translation: CASSQEGGYRSEKLFF.

This chain joins TRBV10-3 and TRBJ2-1; D gene unclear. Trimming took 9 bases from V and 8 from J, leaving 14 bases between them. Germline V gene lookup returns CDR1 ENHRY and CDR2 SYGVKD. The CDR3 has 12 amino acids. The CDR3 loop reads CAIGLRLDEQFF. CDR3 DNA: TGTGCCATAGGCCTTAGGCTCGATGAGCAGTTCTTC.

J is TRBJ2-6 and V is TRBV7-9; D tentatively reads TRBD1 or TRBD2 (5 bases each). Deletions cut 3 bases from V and 4 bases from J, with 10 bases between. Germline values: CDR1 SEHNR, CDR2 FQNEAQ (reference sequence). The CDR3 consists of 15 residues. The CDR3 coding sequence is TGTGCCAGCAGCTTGGGACGCCCCGGGGCCAACGTCCTGACTTTC. Translation gives CASSLGRPGANVLTF. The variable domain in full, with the rest retrieved from reference TRBV7-9 and TRBJ2-6, is DTGVSQNPRHKITKRGQNVTFRCDPISEHNRLYWYRQTLGQGPEFLTYFQNEAQLEKSRLLSDRFSAERPKGSFSTLEIQRTEQGDSAMYLCASSLGRPGANVLTFGAGSRLTVL.

The chain joins TRBV7-9 to TRBJ2-1; D is ambiguous. The CDR3 runs to 19 residues. Germline V lookup: CDR1 SEHNR, CDR2 FQNEAQ (reference sequence). Trimming left V 2 bases short and J 6 bases short, with 26 bases between. CDR3 in amino acids: CASSLLFAQASFRRNEQFF. Here the CDR3 DNA reads TGTGCCAGCAGCTTACTCTTTGCCCAGGCTAGTTTTAGACGCAATGAGCAGTTCTTC.

This clone was detected only once. The chain is built from TRBV10-1 and TRBJ1-1; 8 bases fit TRBD1. Germline values: CDR1 WNHNN, CDR2 SYGVQD (reference sequence). After removal of 10 bases from V and 4 bases from J, the junction contained 8 bases not matched to a gene. CDR3 size: 13 residues. For the CDR3, the DNA is TGCGCCACCCGTATTGGACAGGGCACTGAAGCTTTCTTT. Protein product: CATRIGQGTEAFF.

The sample holds a few counts of this clone. The chain employs TRBV6-4 and TRBJ1-1; a weak D match, TRBD1 (6 bases). CDR3 length equals 13 residues. Germline V gives CDR1 MRHNA, CDR2 SNTAGT. V shed 6 bases and J shed 1 base, with 9 bases lying between them. In DNA, the CDR3 is TGTGCCAGCAGCGTGACAGGGAACACTGAAGCTTTCTTT. It encodes CASSVTGNTEAFF.